This entry is about one T cell receptor (beta chain). Its cognate antigen has yet to be identified. Possible read error: a much larger clone is one base away. Each collaborating institution followed its own protocols to collect whole blood in K2EDTA tubes. Collaborator samples were shipped for TCRbeta analysis as frozen whole blood, isolated PBMCs, or DNA extracted from either sample type. TCRbeta CDR3 regions were amplified from genomic DNA using the immunoSEQ Assay, a bias-controlled multiplex PCR. Per the source publication's procedure: Within the assay, amplification of reference gene primers was used to estimate how many nucleated cells each sample contained. To quantify the absolute abundance of each unique TCRbeta CDR3 rearrangement, sequence reads were collapsed and filtered. Productive Simpson clonality was computed per sample as the square root of Simpson's diversity index over productive rearrangements. The table was pulled from immuneACCESS by TCRdb, which kept in-frame rearrangements only. Such tables lose some clones; where checked, under half of the loss comes from unresolved V genes, and the rest has no known cause. V and J calls and clone size are as listed in that table; D and trimming were resolved from the DNA. In this sample the table shows approximately 160,000 clones, around 80% of which occur a single time. Around 20% of the sample comes from the top ten.

The data derive from a study of blood T cell repertoires in COVID-19 (dated by TCRdb to 2020 to 2021). A note on the overall study: Collaborator samples came from the United States, Italy and Spain and covered acute and convalescent phases of COVID-19. The prospective study material was composed of cDNA or gDNA derived from T cells, B-cell-depleted T cells, or PBMCs. Subjects who had been exposed to COVID-19, were actively infected with it, or had recovered from it provided the deeply sampled blood TCRbeta repertoires that made up the dataset. A freely available public database, intended as a resource for researchers studying the immune response to SARS-CoV-2, is where the repertoires were released. Samples came from the ongoing ImmuneRACE study (first 160 participants) plus 1,254 subjects from 6 global collaborators. A de-identified subject ID, COVID-19 status, age in years and sex were almost always included in the sample metadata. Where HLA class I and class II types were available, the types were taken from metadata supplied by the sample provider, not from assay-based typing.

Summary of the overall study and its limitations: How much clinical and demographic metadata was included differed by source and by participant, and the metadata was provided uncurated.

This TCR derives from a woman aged 80 or over with acute or convalescent COVID-19. What was sequenced was peripheral blood.

The DNA is TGTGCCAGCAGCTTGGGACAGTTCTATGGCTACACCTTC. Its protein is CASSLGQFYGYTF. The rearrangement combines TRBV5-5 with TRBJ1-2; possibly the D gene is TRBD1, per 5 matching bases. As encoded in the germline V gene (reference sequence), CDR1 is SGHKS while CDR2 is YYEKEE. Cut back by 0 bases and 4 bases, the V and J ends lie 7 bases apart. Measured from the cysteine to the phenylalanine, the CDR3 is 13 residues long. The sequence is cut down to CDR3 DNA, 39 bases in frame from base 1.